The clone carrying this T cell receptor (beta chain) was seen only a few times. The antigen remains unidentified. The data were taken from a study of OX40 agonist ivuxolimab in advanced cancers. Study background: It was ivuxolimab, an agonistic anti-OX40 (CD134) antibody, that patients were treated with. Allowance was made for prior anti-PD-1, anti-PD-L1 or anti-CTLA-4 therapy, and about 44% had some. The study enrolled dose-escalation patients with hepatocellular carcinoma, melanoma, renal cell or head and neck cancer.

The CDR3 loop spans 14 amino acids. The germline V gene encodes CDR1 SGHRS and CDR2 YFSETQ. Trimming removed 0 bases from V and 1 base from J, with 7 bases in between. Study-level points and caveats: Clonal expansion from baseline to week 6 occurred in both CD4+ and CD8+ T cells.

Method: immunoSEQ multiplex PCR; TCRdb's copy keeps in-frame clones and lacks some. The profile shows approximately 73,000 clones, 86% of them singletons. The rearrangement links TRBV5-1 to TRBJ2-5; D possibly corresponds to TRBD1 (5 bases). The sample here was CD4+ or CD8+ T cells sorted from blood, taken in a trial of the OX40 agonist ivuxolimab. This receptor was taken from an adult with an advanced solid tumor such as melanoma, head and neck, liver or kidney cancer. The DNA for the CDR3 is TGCGCCAGCAGCTTGGATAGGGGCCAAGAGACCCAGTACTTC. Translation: CASSLDRGQETQYF.